The rows below give T cell receptor beta chains drawn from one sample of a study of blood T cell repertoires in COVID-19. Sequencing used immunoSEQ multiplex PCR; TCRdb keeps in-frame clones, though not all of them. This sample carries roughly 97,000 clones, just under 85% of them seen once, and the ten largest clones take about 3.3%. Material: peripheral blood. The receptors were sampled from an elderly woman with active or convalescent COVID-19. The CDR3 runs from the conserved cysteine through the conserved F or W. A D gene is named only where the DNA matches it firmly. Part of the rows lack a size; the others show once, few, many or a class for expanded clones.

d_call clone_size j_call v_call cdr3_aa cdr3_nt
- - TRBJ1-1 TRBV5-1 CASSSQAIQGSNTEAFF TGCGCCAGCAGCTCCCAAGCGATACAGGGATCGAACACTGAAGCTTTCTTT
TRBD1 - TRBJ2-3 TRBV14 CASSPRQGWQYF TGTGCCAGCAGCCCTAGACAGGGTTGGCAGTATTTT
- - TRBJ1-1 TRBV7-8 CASSTSGGRAFF TGTGCCAGCAGCACATCGGGAGGGCGGGCTTTCTTT
- - TRBJ1-2 TRBV5-8 CASSPRVRGGNYGYTF TGTGCCAGCAGCCCCCGAGTGCGCGGCGGGAACTATGGCTACACCTTC
- - TRBJ2-1 TRBV7-7 CASSSRTDGNEQFF TGTGCTAGCAGCTCGCGAACAGATGGCAATGAGCAGTTCTTC
TRBD2 - TRBJ2-4 TRBV27 CASSSLGLAGKNIQYF TGTGCCAGCAGCAGCCTGGGACTAGCGGGGAAAAACATTCAGTACTTC
- - TRBJ2-1 TRBV30 CAWSRERRNEQFF TGTGCCTGGAGTAGGGAGAGAAGGAATGAGCAGTTCTTC
TRBD2 few TRBJ2-3 TRBV28 CASSLAGGPGADTQYF TGTGCCAGCAGTCTAGCGGGGGGGCCCGGTGCAGATACGCAGTATTTT
- few TRBJ1-2 TRBV7-8 CASSVQGFRGYTF TGTGCCAGCAGCGTACAGGGTTTTAGGGGCTACACCTTC
- - TRBJ1-2 TRBV28 CASSLQRAPGANYGYTF TGTGCCAGCAGTTTACAGAGGGCCCCCGGAGCTAACTATGGCTACACCTTC
- many TRBJ1-6 TRBV28 CASDPGVYNSPLHF TGTGCCAGCGATCCGGGAGTCTATAATTCACCCCTCCACTTT
TRBD1 - TRBJ1-5 TRBV7-8 CASSLQDRVAQPQHF TGTGCCAGCAGCTTGCAGGACAGGGTGGCTCAGCCCCAGCATTTT
- - TRBJ1-2 TRBV28 CASSTLQANYGYTF TGTGCCAGCAGTACACTACAAGCTAACTATGGCTACACCTTC
TRBD1 - TRBJ1-6 TRBV28 CASSTPTGGPSPLHF TGTGCCAGCAGCACACCGACAGGGGGCCCTTCACCCCTCCACTTT
TRBD2 - TRBJ2-2 TRBV5-4 CASTWGGVGTGELFF TGTGCCAGCACCTGGGGGGGAGTAGGAACCGGGGAGCTGTTTTTT
TRBD1 - TRBJ2-7 TRBV9 CASSVGTGQGIRNEQYF TGTGCCAGCAGCGTAGGAACGGGACAGGGAATTCGCAACGAGCAGTACTTC
- - TRBJ2-5 TRBV7-9 CASSPLGTQYF TGTGCCAGCAGTCCCCTCGGGACCCAGTACTTC
- many TRBJ1-2 TRBV2 CASSEAGGGYGYTF TGTGCCAGCAGTGAAGCAGGGGGTGGCTATGGCTACACCTTC
- - TRBJ1-6 TRBV5-1 CASSHGVNNSPLHF TGCGCCAGCAGCCACGGAGTTAATAATTCACCCCTCCACTTT
- - TRBJ1-5 TRBV20-1 CSASIPGRNQPQHF TGCAGTGCTAGTATCCCAGGTCGCAATCAGCCCCAGCATTTT
TRBD1 - TRBJ1-5 TRBV5-1 CASSLEGQGSNQPQHF TGCGCCAGCAGCTTGGAGGGACAGGGGAGCAATCAGCCCCAGCATTTT
- - TRBJ2-3 TRBV6-1 CASSEDGTIADTQYF TGTGCCAGCAGTGAAGATGGGACAATCGCAGATACGCAGTATTTT
- - TRBJ1-3 TRBV7-9 CASSLDSGNTIYF TGTGCCAGCAGCTTAGATTCGGGAAACACCATATATTTT
- - TRBJ2-5 TRBV4-1 CASSQDGGLLYQETQYF TGCGCCAGCAGCCAAGATGGGGGACTCCTGTACCAAGAGACCCAGTACTTC
TRBD1 - TRBJ2-1 TRBV28 CASSLQSGTGLDNEQFF TGTGCCAGCAGCTTACAATCCGGGACAGGGCTGGACAATGAGCAGTTCTTC
- few TRBJ2-7 TRBV18 CASSPPGPGLLYEQYF TGTGCCAGCTCACCACCGGGGCCGGGACTCCTCTACGAGCAGTACTTC
TRBD1 - TRBJ1-4 TRBV7-9 CASSQFDRDEKLFF TGTGCCAGCAGCCAGTTCGACAGGGATGAAAAACTGTTTTTT
- - TRBJ1-2 TRBV28 CASRDSVNYGYTF TGTGCCAGCAGAGACAGCGTTAACTATGGCTACACCTTC
- - TRBJ1-1 TRBV9 CASSVARGGPKNTEAFF TGTGCCAGCAGCGTAGCTAGGGGGGGCCCCAAGAACACTGAAGCTTTCTTT
- - TRBJ1-6 TRBV7-2 CASRGEGSPLHF TGTGCCAGCAGGGGAGAAGGATCACCCCTCCACTTT
- - TRBJ1-2 TRBV29-1 CSASRQGIHGYTF TGCAGCGCCTCGCGGCAGGGGATTCATGGCTACACCTTC
TRBD1 medium-sized TRBJ1-1 TRBV7-9 CASRDRDREWAEAFF TGTGCCAGCAGGGACCGGGACAGGGAATGGGCTGAAGCTTTCTTT
- once TRBJ1-2 TRBV5-1 CASSLDNYNYGYTF TGCGCCAGCAGCTTGGACAACTACAACTATGGCTACACCTTC
- - TRBJ1-2 TRBV27 CASSLEPGVGGYTF TGTGCCAGCAGTTTAGAACCAGGGGTAGGGGGCTACACCTTC
- - TRBJ1-2 TRBV3-1/TRBV3-2 CASSQGYTYSRAYGYTF TGTGCCAGCAGCCAAGGATATACGTATTCTAGAGCATATGGCTACACCTTC
TRBD1 - TRBJ2-7 TRBV28 CASEGQTNYEQYF TGTGCCAGTGAGGGACAGACCAACTACGAGCAGTACTTC
TRBD2 - TRBJ2-7 TRBV20-1 CSASGEVARGALPYEQYF TGCAGTGCTAGTGGGGAGGTCGCGCGGGGGGCTTTACCCTACGAGCAGTACTTC